The rows below give T cell receptor beta chains drawn from one sample of a study of shared clonotypes between healthy human individuals. Produced via immunoSEQ multiplex PCR; TCRdb's table is partial and in-frame only. Of 1,400,000 or so clones in the sample, just under 99% are singletons; the top ten hold 0.3% to 0.45%. The sample consisted of naive CD4+ T cells sorted from blood. These receptors all stem from a man younger than 45 in good health. Both conserved end residues are part of each CDR3. The order of the fields is D gene, clone size, J gene, V gene, CDR3 DNA, CDR3 protein. The D gene is left open where the match is weak. A row's size may be missing; if present it is once, few, many or a size class.

D gene: TRBD1; clone size: NA; J gene: TRBJ1-2; V gene: TRBV7-3; CDR3 DNA: TGTGCCAGCAGCTCCCTTCCCGGGACAGGCGGCAGCTACACCTTC; CDR3 protein: CASSSLPGTGGSYTF
D gene: TRBD1; clone size: NA; J gene: TRBJ2-1; V gene: TRBV9; CDR3 DNA: TGTGCCAGCAGCGTAGGTGGAGTGGGACAGACCGGCAATGAGCAGTTCTTC; CDR3 protein: CASSVGGVGQTGNEQFF
D gene: TRBD2; clone size: NA; J gene: TRBJ2-7; V gene: TRBV7-2; CDR3 DNA: TGTGCCAGCAGGATAGCGGGAGGGGCCTACGAGCAGTACTTC; CDR3 protein: CASRIAGGAYEQYF
D gene: TRBD1; clone size: NA; J gene: TRBJ1-5; V gene: TRBV7-2; CDR3 DNA: TGTGCCAGCAGCTTGGACAGGGGGAGAGATCAGCCCCAGCATTTT; CDR3 protein: CASSLDRGRDQPQHF
D gene: TRBD1; clone size: once; J gene: TRBJ2-5; V gene: TRBV6-1; CDR3 DNA: TGTGCCAGCAGTTTTGGACAGGGTGGGGAGACCCAGTACTTC; CDR3 protein: CASSFGQGGETQYF
D gene: TRBD2; clone size: NA; J gene: TRBJ2-3; V gene: TRBV5-1; CDR3 DNA: TGCGCCAGCAGCTTGGAAGTGACTAGCGGGTCGGCGCAGTATTTT; CDR3 protein: CASSLEVTSGSAQYF
D gene: NA; clone size: NA; J gene: TRBJ2-2; V gene: TRBV5-1; CDR3 DNA: TGCGCCAGCAGCCCTTATCCTACACCGTTTCTGTTTCGGGAGCTGTTTTTT; CDR3 protein: CASSPYPTPFLFRELFF
D gene: NA; clone size: NA; J gene: TRBJ2-5; V gene: TRBV18; CDR3 DNA: TGTGCCAGCTCACCAAAGGGGGCTAGCGGGGAGACCCAGTACTTC; CDR3 protein: CASSPKGASGETQYF
D gene: TRBD2; clone size: NA; J gene: TRBJ2-1; V gene: TRBV4-2; CDR3 DNA: TGTGCCAGCAGCCGTAAAGCGGGAGCTGAGGGCGGTGAGCAGTTCTTC; CDR3 protein: CASSRKAGAEGGEQFF
D gene: NA; clone size: NA; J gene: TRBJ2-7; V gene: TRBV5-5; CDR3 DNA: TGTGCCAGCAGCACCCACCCCATCTCCTACGAGCAGTACTTC; CDR3 protein: CASSTHPISYEQYF